A selection of T cell receptor beta chains follows, all from one sample in a study of read filtering for tumor transcriptome and immune sequencing. TCRdb used MiXCR to reprocess the reads, holding one entry per CDR3 protein. The repertoire holds more than 100,000 distinct CDR3 sequences, under 15% seen once, with approximately 9.9% in the top ten. Source material: a population of CD138-negative cells sorted from bone marrow. These receptors were collected from a donor over 35 with multiple myeloma. CDR3s include the opening cysteine and the closing phenylalanine or tryptophan. The D gene is left open where the match is weak. Only part of the rows carry a size: once, few, many, or a class if the clone is expanded.

j_gene | abundance | v_gene | d_gene | CDR3nt | CDR3aa
TRBJ1-5 | many | TRBV29-1 | TRBD1 | TGCAGCGTTCAACAGGGGACCAACAATCAGCCCCAGCATTTT | CSVQQGTNNQPQHF
TRBJ2-5 | many | TRBV7-3 | TRBD2 | TGTGCCAGCAGCTCCGGACTAGCGGGAGTAGAGACCCAGTACTTC | CASSSGLAGVETQYF
TRBJ2-7 | many | TRBV5-1 | - | TGCGCCAGCAGCCTAGGGATTCTATACGAGCAGTACTTC | CASSLGILYEQYF
TRBJ1-3 | - | TRBV29-1 | - | TGCAGCGTTGAAGAAGGCGAAGGAAACACCATATATTTT | CSVEEGEGNTIYF
TRBJ2-5 | many | TRBV11-2 | TRBD2 | TGTGCCAGCAGCTTAGTGGTAGTCGGACTAGATGGTTTTGCGGAAGAGACCCAGTACTTC | CASSLVVVGLDGFAEETQYF
TRBJ2-6 | many | TRBV28 | - | TGTGCCAGCAGGGGGAACGGGGCCAACGTCCTGACTTTC | CASRGNGANVLTF
TRBJ2-1 | many | TRBV10-3 | TRBD2 | TGTGCCATCAGTGGGGTTGGTGCGGGAGGTGTCCACAATGAGCAGTTCTTC | CAISGVGAGGVHNEQFF
TRBJ2-7 | many | TRBV28 | - | TGTGCCAGCAGTCCGCGAGCGGTCGAGCAGTACTTC | CASSPRAVEQYF
TRBJ1-3 | many | TRBV6-2/TRBV6-3 | - | TGTGCCGGGCCGGGACCCAAGAAATTTGGAAACACCATATATTTT | CAGPGPKKFGNTIYF
TRBJ1-5 | many | TRBV29-1 | TRBD1 | TGCAGCGTTGCGTACTCAGGGGGCGCGGGGCAGCCCCAGCATTTT | CSVAYSGGAGQPQHF
TRBJ2-1 | many | TRBV14 | TRBD2 | TGTGCCAGCAGCCCGAGGACACCGGGAGGAGCCTACAATGAGCAGTTCTTC | CASSPRTPGGAYNEQFF
TRBJ2-7 | many | TRBV7-2 | TRBD1 | TGTGCCAGCAGGACAAACGGACAGGGATTATACGAGCAGTACTTC | CASRTNGQGLYEQYF
TRBJ2-7 | many | TRBV29-1 | TRBD2 | TGCAGCGCGGCGGGAGTCTCCTACGAGCAGTACTTC | CSAAGVSYEQYF
TRBJ2-1 | many | TRBV20-1 | - | TGCAGTGCTAGTCGCCCGGATGAGCAGTTCTTC | CSASRPDEQFF
TRBJ1-4 | - | TRBV6-5 | - | TGTGCCAGCAGATCAGGACGGAGTGAAAAACTGTTTTTT | CASRSGRSEKLFF
TRBJ1-3 | few | TRBV30 | - | TGTGCCTGGAGTGGAGGGGCGTATGGAAACACCATATATTTT | CAWSGGAYGNTIYF
TRBJ2-1 | many | TRBV24-1 | TRBD2 | TGTGCCACCAGTGGGGCTAGCGGGAGCTCCTACAATGAGCAGTTCTTC | CATSGASGSSYNEQFF
TRBJ2-7 | many | TRBV3-1 | TRBD2 | TGTGCCAGCAGCCAACATGGCGGGAGAAACTACGAGCAGTACTTC | CASSQHGGRNYEQYF
TRBJ2-3 | many | TRBV7-7 | - | TGTGCTAGCAGCTCGGGCCTCTCTAGGACGGATACGCAGTATTTT | CASSSGLSRTDTQYF
TRBJ1-1 | many | TRBV29-1 | TRBD1 | TGCAGCGTTGCTGGGACAGGGTTGGGTGAAGCTTTCTTT | CSVAGTGLGEAFF
TRBJ1-2 | many | TRBV5-1 | - | TGCGCCAGCAGCTTGGGAATAGGAGCTTCTTATGGCTACACCTTC | CASSLGIGASYGYTF
TRBJ2-7 | many | TRBV12-3/TRBV12-4 | TRBD1 | TGTGCCAGCAGTCCGGGACAGGGGGACGAGCAGTACTTC | CASSPGQGDEQYF
TRBJ2-1 | few | TRBV9 | - | TGTGCCAGCAGCGTAGCGGGAGTGGATAATGAGCAGTTCTTC | CASSVAGVDNEQFF
TRBJ2-3 | - | TRBV5-4 | TRBD2 | TGTGCCAGCAGCCCCCGTGGTAGCGGGGGCACAGATACGCAGTATTTT | CASSPRGSGGTDTQYF
TRBJ1-5 | few | TRBV28 | - | TGTGCCAGCAGTATTTTCGGGCAGGGGTTTCAGCCCCAGCATTTT | CASSIFGQGFQPQHF
TRBJ2-6 | many | TRBV14 | TRBD1 | TGTGCCAGCAGCACAGGGGCCCACTTTACTGGGGCCAACGTCCTGACTTTC | CASSTGAHFTGANVLTF
TRBJ2-3 | few | TRBV19 | TRBD2 | TGTGCCAGTAAAGGGACTAGCGGGAGTTATACGCAGTATTTT | CASKGTSGSYTQYF
TRBJ1-3 | few | TRBV6-1 | TRBD1 | TGTGCCAGCAGTCGGGACAGGAACTCTGGAAACACCATATATTTT | CASSRDRNSGNTIYF
TRBJ2-1 | many | TRBV20-1 | - | TGCAGTGCCACCGAGGGGGGGAGAACCTACAATGAGCAGTTCTTC | CSATEGGRTYNEQFF
TRBJ2-1 | many | TRBV28 | - | TGTGCCAGCAGTTTATATAGCGGACGTGGGCATGAGCAGTTCTTC | CASSLYSGRGHEQFF
TRBJ1-1 | many | TRBV5-1 | - | TGCGCCAGCAGCACCGACACGAACACTGAAGCTTTCTTT | CASSTDTNTEAFF
TRBJ1-1 | few | TRBV7-8 | - | TGTGCCAGCAGCTCCCGGGACAAGAGCGCTGAAGCTTTCTTT | CASSSRDKSAEAFF
TRBJ2-4 | - | TRBV5-6 | - | TGTGCCAGCAGCTTAAGAAGGGAAAACATTCAGTACTTC | CASSLRRENIQYF